This T cell receptor beta chain was identified in a study of blood T cell repertoires in COVID-19. Overall study context: Italy, Spain and the United States were the sources of the convalescent and acute COVID-19 samples. The cDNA or gDNA used as material had been derived from T cells, B-cell-depleted T cells, or PBMCs.

Germline CDR1 reads SGDLS; CDR2 reads YYNGEE. With 3 bases clipped from V and 4 bases from J, the junction kept 2 bases outside the gene matches. The CDR3 runs to 15 residues. This clone showed up just a few times. Methods used by the authors: Amplified reference gene primers provided the basis for estimating nucleated cell counts. This table comes from immunoSEQ multiplex PCR, and its TCRdb copy is limited to in-frame clones, with some not included. V and J calls and clone size are copied from that table; D and trimming were computed from the DNA. The top ten hold roughly 12% of the sample, which has 180,000 or so clones, over 75% seen once.

The sequence was collected from a man aged 50-60 years who had recovered from COVID-19. The sequenced sample consisted of peripheral blood. The V call is TRBV9, the J call TRBJ2-1, with 12 bases that match TRBD2. CDR3 nucleotides: TGTGCCAGCAGCGCGACTAGCGGGGGATACAATGAGCAGTTCTTC. Its translation is CASSATSGGYNEQFF.